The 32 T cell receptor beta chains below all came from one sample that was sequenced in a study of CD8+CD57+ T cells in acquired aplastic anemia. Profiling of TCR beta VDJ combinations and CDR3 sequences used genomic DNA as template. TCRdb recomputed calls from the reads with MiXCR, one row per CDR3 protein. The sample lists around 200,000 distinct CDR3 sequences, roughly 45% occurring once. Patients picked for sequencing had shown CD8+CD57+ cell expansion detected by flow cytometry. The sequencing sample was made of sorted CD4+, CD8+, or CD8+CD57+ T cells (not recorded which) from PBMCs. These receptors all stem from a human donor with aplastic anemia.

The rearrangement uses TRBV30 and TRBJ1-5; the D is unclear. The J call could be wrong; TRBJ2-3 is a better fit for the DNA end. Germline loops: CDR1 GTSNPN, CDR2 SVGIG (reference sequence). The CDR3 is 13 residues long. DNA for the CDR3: TGTGCCTGGAGTGGGGAAGGAAATCAGCCCCAGTATTTT. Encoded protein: CAWSGEGNQPQYF.

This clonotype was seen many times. The DNA of the CDR3 is TGCAGTGCTCTCTCTAGCGGGGGGCACACCGGGGAGCTGTTTTTT. This translates into CSALSSGGHTGELFF. The rearrangement joins TRBV20-1 to TRBJ2-2; 11 bases map to TRBD2. The CDR3 length is 15 residues. Germline CDR1 is DFQATT and CDR2 is SNEGSKA (reference sequence). The V and J ends lost 5 bases and 3 bases, in that order; junction bases with no gene match: 5.

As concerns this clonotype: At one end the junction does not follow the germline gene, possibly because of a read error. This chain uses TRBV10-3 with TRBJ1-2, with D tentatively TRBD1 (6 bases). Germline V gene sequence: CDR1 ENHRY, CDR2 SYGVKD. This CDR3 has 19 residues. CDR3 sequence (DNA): TGTGCCACCAGTGAGCCACGGGGGGCATCACACGGGGGGGGTAACGGCTACACCTTC. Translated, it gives CATSEPRGASHGGGNGYTF.

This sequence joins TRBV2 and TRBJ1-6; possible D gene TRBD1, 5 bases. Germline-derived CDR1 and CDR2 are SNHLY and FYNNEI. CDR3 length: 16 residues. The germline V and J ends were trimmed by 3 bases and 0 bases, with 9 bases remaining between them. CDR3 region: CASSDRASSYNSPLHF. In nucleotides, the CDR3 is TGTGCCAGCAGTGACAGGGCCAGCTCCTATAATTCACCCCTCCACTTT.

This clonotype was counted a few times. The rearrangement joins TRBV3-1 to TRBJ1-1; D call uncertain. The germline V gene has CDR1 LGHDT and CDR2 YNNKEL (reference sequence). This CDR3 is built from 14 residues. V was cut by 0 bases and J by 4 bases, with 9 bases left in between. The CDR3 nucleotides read TGTGCCAGCAGCCAAGATCGGCAGAGCACTGAAGCTTTCTTT. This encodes CASSQDRQSTEAFF.

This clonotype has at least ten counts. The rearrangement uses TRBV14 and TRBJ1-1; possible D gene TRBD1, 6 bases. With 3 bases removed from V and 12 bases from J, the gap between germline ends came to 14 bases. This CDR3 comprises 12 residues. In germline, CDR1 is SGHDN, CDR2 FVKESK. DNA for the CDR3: TGTGCCAGCAGCCATGTAAACAGGGTACCTTTCTTT. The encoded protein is CASSHVNRVPFF.

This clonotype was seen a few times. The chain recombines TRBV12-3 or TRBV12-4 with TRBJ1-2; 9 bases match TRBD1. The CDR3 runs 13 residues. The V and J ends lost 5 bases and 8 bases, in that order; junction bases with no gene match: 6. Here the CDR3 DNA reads TGTGCCAGCAGTAATACAGGGGGCGAAGGCTACACCTTC. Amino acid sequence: CASSNTGGEGYTF.

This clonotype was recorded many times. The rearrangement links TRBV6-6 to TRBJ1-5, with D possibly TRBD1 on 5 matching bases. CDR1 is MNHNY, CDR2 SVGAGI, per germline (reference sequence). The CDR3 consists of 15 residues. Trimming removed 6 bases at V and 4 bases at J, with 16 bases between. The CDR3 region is CASRTTDKGNQPQHF. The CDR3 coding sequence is TGTGCCAGCAGAACGACAGACAAGGGGAATCAGCCCCAGCATTTT.

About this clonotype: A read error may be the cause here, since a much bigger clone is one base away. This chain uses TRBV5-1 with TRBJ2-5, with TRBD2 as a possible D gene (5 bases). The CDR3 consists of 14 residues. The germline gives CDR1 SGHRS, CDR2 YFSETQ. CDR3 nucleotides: TGTGCCAGCGGCTTGGGAGTGAACCAAGAGACCCAGTACTTC. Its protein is CASGLGVNQETQYF.

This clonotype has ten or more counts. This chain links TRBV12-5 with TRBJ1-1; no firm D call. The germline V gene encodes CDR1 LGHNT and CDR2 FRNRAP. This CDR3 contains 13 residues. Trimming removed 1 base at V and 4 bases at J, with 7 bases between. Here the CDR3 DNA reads TGTGCTAGTGGTTTGGGGGTGGGCACTGAAGCTTTCTTT. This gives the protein CASGLGVGTEAFF.

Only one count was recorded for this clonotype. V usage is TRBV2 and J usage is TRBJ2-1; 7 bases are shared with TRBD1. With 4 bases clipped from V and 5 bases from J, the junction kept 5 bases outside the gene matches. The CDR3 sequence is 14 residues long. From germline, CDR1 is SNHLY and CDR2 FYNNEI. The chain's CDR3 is CASSGQGVNNEQFF. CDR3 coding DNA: TGTGCCAGCAGTGGACAGGGCGTTAACAATGAGCAGTTCTTC.

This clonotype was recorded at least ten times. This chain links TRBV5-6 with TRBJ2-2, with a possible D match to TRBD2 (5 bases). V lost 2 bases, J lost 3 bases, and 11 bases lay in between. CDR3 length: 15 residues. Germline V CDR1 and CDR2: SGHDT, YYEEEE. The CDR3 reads CASSFQARDTGELFF. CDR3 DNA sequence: TGTGCCAGCAGCTTCCAGGCGAGGGACACCGGGGAGCTGTTTTTT.

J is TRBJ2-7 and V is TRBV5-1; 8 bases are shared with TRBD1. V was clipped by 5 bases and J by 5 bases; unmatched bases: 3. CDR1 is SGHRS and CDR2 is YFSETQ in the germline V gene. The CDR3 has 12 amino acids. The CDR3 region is CASSGQGDEQYF. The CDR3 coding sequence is TGCGCCAGCAGTGGACAGGGCGACGAGCAGTACTTC.

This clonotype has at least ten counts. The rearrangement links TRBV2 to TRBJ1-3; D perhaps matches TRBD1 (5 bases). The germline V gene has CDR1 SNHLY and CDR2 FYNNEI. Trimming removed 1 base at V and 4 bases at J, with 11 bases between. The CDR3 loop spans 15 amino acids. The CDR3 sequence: CASSEGWGQGNTIYF. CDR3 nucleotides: TGTGCCAGCAGTGAAGGCTGGGGCCAAGGAAACACCATATATTTT.

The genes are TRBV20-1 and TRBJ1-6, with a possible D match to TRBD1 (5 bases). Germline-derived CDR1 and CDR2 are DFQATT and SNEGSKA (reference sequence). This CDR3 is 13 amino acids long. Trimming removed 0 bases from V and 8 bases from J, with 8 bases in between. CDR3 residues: CSARDIGDSPLHF. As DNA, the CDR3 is TGCAGTGCTAGAGATATAGGGGATTCACCCCTCCACTTT.

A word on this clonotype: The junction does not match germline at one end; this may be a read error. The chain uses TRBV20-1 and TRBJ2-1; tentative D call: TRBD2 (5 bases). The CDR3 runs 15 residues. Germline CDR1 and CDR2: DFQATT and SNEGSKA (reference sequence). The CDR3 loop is CSTRGGTHIVDEQFF. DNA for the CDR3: TGCAGTACTAGAGGAGGCACCCATATAGTGGATGAGCAGTTCTTC.

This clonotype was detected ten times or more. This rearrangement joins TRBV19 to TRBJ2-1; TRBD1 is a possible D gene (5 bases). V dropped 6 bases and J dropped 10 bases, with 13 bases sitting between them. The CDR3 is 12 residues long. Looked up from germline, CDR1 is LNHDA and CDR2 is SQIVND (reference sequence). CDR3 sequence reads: CASRLQGYEQFF. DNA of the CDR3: TGTGCCAGTAGACTTCAGGGATACGAGCAGTTCTTC. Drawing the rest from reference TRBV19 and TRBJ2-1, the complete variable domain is DGGITQSPKYLFRKEGQNVTLSCEQNLNHDAMYWYRQDPGQGLRLIYYSQIVNDFQKGDIAEGYSVSREKKESFPLTVTSAQKNPTAFYLCASRLQGYEQFFGPGTRLTVL.

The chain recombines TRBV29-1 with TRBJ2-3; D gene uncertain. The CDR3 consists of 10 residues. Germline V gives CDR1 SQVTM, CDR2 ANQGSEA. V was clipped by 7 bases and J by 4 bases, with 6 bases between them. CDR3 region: CSATADTQYF. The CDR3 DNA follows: TGCAGCGCCACCGCAGATACGCAGTATTTT.

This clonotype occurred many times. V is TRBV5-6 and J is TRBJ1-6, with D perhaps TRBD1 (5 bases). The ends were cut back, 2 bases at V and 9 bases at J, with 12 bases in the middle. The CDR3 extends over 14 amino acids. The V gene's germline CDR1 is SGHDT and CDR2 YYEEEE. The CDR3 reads CASSFGRVVSPLHF. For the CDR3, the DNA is TGTGCCAGCAGCTTTGGCAGGGTGGTTTCACCCCTCCACTTT. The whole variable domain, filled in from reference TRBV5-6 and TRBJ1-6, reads DAGVTQSPTHLIKTRGQQVTLRCSPKSGHDTVSWYQQALGQGPQFIFQYYEEEERQRGNFPDRFSGHQFPNYSSELNVNALLLGDSALYLCASSFGRVVSPLHFGNGTRLTVT.

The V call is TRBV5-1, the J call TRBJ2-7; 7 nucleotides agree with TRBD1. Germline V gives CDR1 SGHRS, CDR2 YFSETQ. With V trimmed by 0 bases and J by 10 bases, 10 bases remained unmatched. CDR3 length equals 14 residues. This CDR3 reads CASSLGGGQEAQYF. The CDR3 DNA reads TGCGCCAGCAGCTTGGGAGGGGGCCAAGAGGCCCAGTACTTC.

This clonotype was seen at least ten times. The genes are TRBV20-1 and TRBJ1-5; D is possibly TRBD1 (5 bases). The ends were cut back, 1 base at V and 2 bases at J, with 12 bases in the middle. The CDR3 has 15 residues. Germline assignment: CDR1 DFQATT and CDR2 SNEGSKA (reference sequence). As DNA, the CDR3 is TGCAGTGCTAGAGTTGGGGGTGTTGGCAATCAGCCCCAGCATTTT. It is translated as CSARVGGVGNQPQHF.

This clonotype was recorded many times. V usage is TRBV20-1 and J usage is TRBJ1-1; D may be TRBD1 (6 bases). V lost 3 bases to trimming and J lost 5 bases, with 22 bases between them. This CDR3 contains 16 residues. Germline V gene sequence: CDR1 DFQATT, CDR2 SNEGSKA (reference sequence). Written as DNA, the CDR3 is TGCAGTGCTAGCTTATGGGGACGGGGGGCTCGTACTGAAGCTTTCTTT. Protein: CSASLWGRGARTEAFF.

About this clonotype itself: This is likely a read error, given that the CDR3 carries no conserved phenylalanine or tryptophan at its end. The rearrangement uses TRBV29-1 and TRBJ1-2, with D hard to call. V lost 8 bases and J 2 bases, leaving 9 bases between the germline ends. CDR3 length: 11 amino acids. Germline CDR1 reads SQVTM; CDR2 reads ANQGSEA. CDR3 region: CSTTLNYGYTS. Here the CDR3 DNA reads TGCAGCACAACACTAAACTATGGCTACACCTCC.

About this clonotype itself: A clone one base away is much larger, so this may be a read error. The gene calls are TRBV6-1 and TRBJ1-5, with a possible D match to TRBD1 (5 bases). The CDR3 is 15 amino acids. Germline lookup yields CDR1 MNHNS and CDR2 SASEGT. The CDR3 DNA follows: TGTACCAGCACCATAATGACAGATCCTTGGCAGCCCCAGCATTTT. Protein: CTSTIMTDPWQPQHF.

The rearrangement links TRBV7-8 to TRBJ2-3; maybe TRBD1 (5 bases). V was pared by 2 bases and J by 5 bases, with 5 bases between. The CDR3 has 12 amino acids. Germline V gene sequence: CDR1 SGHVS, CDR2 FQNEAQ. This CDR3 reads CASSLTGDTQYF. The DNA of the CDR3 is TGTGCCAGCAGCTTAACAGGAGATACGCAGTATTTT.

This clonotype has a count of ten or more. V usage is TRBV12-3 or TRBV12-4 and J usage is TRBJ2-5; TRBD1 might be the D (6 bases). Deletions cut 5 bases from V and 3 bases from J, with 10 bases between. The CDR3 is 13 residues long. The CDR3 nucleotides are TGTGCCAGCAGTGGACAGTCGGAAGAGACCCAGTACTTC. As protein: CASSGQSEETQYF.

The chain's CDR3 is CASSVRGQPVPLGEQFF. The DNA for the CDR3 is TGTGCCAGCAGCGTACGGGGACAGCCAGTTCCCTTGGGTGAGCAGTTCTTC. The rearrangement uses TRBV9 and TRBJ2-1; 7 bases are a match to TRBD1. J lost 9 bases, V lost 1 base, and 16 bases had no gene match. This CDR3 spans 17 amino acids. CDR1 is SGDLS, CDR2 YYNGEE, per germline. Full variable domain (missing parts from reference TRBV9 and TRBJ2-1): DSGVTQTPKHLITATGQRVTLRCSPRSGDLSVYWYQQSLDQGLQFLIQYYNGEERAKGNILERFSAQQFPDLHSELNLSSLELGDSALYFCASSVRGQPVPLGEQFFGPGTRLTVL.

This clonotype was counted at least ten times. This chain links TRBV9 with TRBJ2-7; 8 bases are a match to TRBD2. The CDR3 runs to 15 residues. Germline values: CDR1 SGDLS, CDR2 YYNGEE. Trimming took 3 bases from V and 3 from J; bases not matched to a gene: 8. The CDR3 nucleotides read TGTGCCAGCAGCGCCGGGGGGGGACCCCACTACGAGCAGTACTTC. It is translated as CASSAGGGPHYEQYF.

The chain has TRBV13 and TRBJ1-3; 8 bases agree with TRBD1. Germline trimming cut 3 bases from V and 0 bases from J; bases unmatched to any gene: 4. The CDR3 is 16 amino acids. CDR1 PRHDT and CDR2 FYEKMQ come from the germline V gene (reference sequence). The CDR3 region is CASSFRDRSSGNTIYF. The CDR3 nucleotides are TGTGCCAGCAGCTTCCGGGACAGGTCCTCTGGAAACACCATATATTTT.

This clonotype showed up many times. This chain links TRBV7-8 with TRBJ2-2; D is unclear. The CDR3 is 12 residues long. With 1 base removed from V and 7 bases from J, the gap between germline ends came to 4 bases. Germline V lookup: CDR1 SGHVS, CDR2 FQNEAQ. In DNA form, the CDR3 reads TGTGCCAGCAGCTTAGACCTCGGGGAGCTGTTTTTT. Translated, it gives CASSLDLGELFF.

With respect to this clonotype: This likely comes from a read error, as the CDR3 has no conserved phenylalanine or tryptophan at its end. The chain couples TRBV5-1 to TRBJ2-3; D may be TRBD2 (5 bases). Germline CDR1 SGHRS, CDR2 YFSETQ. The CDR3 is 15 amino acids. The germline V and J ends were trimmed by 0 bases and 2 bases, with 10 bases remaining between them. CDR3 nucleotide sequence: TGCGCCAGCAGCTTGGGGACTGTAGACACAGATACGCAGTATCTT. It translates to CASSLGTVDTDTQYL.

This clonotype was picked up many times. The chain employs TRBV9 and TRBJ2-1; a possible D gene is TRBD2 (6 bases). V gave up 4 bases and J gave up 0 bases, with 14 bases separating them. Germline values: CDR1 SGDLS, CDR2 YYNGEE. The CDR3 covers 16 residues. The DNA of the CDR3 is TGTGCCAGCAGCCCCCGGGGAGGACTCTCCTACAATGAGCAGTTCTTC. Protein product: CASSPRGGLSYNEQFF.